This TCR beta chain was obtained from a study of blood T cell repertoires in COVID-19. The assay was immunoSEQ multiplex PCR, and TCRdb's table has in-frame clones only and misses some. Among under 200,000 clones listed, around nine tenths were seen once. Losses at the gene ends were 5 bases for V and 0 bases for J; bases not matched to a gene: 6. This CDR3 is built from 16 residues. Germline values: CDR1 SGHTA, CDR2 FQGNSA. This sequence originates from a man between 50 and 59 years old with acute or convalescent COVID-19. The V call is TRBV7-2, the J call TRBJ2-3; 9 nucleotides agree with TRBD1. What was sequenced was peripheral blood. CDR3 coding DNA: TGTGCCAGCAGCGCCCGACAGGGGGAAAGCACAGATACGCAGTATTTT. It translates to CASSARQGESTDTQYF.